These 23 T cell receptor beta chains came from one sample sequenced in a study of T cells after yellow fever vaccination. TCRdb redid the calling of the 5' RACE reads with MiXCR, one entry per CDR3 protein. This table holds 200,000 to 300,000 distinct CDR3 sequences, roughly 3.5% found once. The sequencing used PBMCs, collected 15 days after the yellow fever booster vaccination. These receptors were obtained from a man younger than 35 who received the YFV17D yellow fever vaccine.

This clonotype showed up many times. The chain joins TRBV7-2 to TRBJ2-7; D remains unclear. From germline, CDR1 is SGHTA and CDR2 FQGNSA. The CDR3 has 14 residues. V lost 1 base to trimming and J lost 3 bases, with 10 bases between them. CDR3 loop: CASSLGVGGYEQYF. The DNA for the CDR3 is TGTGCCAGCAGCTTAGGAGTCGGCGGCTACGAGCAGTACTTC.

The chain employs TRBV18 and TRBJ1-1; 7 nucleotides line up with TRBD1. The germline V gene has CDR1 KGHSH and CDR2 LQKENI. The CDR3 has 14 residues. J was trimmed by 2 bases and V by 2 bases; bases with no gene match: 2. CDR3 DNA: TGTGCCAGCTCACCAGGGACAGACAACACTGAAGCTTTCTTT. Its translation is CASSPGTDNTEAFF.

This clonotype was picked up many times. The V gene is TRBV9, the J gene TRBJ2-3, with D perhaps matching TRBD2 (5 bases). V lost 0 bases and J 1 base, leaving 12 bases between the germline ends. The CDR3 covers 16 residues. Germline V gene sequence: CDR1 SGDLS, CDR2 YYNGEE. The CDR3 coding sequence is TGTGCCAGCAGCGTAGGGATCAGCGGCGGCACAGATACGCAGTATTTT. Translated, it gives CASSVGISGGTDTQYF. The entire variable domain, with the rest obtained from reference TRBV9 and TRBJ2-3, is as follows: DSGVTQTPKHLITATGQRVTLRCSPRSGDLSVYWYQQSLDQGLQFLIQYYNGEERAKGNILERFSAQQFPDLHSELNLSSLELGDSALYFCASSVGISGGTDTQYFGPGTRLTVL.

This clonotype was observed at least ten times. V and J are TRBV24-1 and TRBJ2-7; 8 nucleotides line up with TRBD1. With V trimmed by 10 bases and J by 0 bases, 16 bases remained unmatched. The germline V gene has CDR1 KGHDR and CDR2 SFDVKD. The CDR3 spans 17 residues. The CDR3, as DNA: TGTGCCACGGGATTCCGGGACAGGCGATTTTCCTCCTACGAGCAGTACTTC. It specifies CATGFRDRRFSSYEQYF.

This clonotype was recorded at least ten times. A junction boundary mismatches the germline segment, possibly from a read error. The chain has TRBV5-1 and TRBJ2-3, with 9 nucleotides matching TRBD1. Germline loops: CDR1 SGHRS, CDR2 YFSETQ. This CDR3 contains 15 residues. CDR3 in DNA: TGCGCCAGCAACTTGGGACAGGGTAGGGCAGATACGCAGTATTTT. This codes for CASNLGQGRADTQYF.

This clonotype appeared many times. The V call is TRBV5-1, the J call TRBJ1-4; D is undetermined. Between the trimmed V and J ends, which lost 6 bases and 3 bases, there was a span of 15 bases. The CDR3 covers 15 residues. The germline CDR1 and CDR2 sequences are SGHRS and YFSETQ. CDR3 region: CASMDPTGANEKLFF. The CDR3 DNA follows: TGCGCCAGCATGGATCCGACCGGGGCTAATGAAAAACTGTTTTTT.

This clonotype came up many times. The chain is built from TRBV6-2 or TRBV6-3 and TRBJ2-7; 12 nucleotides align to TRBD1. V dropped 2 bases and J dropped 7; count of bases not matched to a gene: 9. CDR3 length equals 16 residues. Germline lookup yields CDR1 MNHEY and CDR2 SVGEGT. The CDR3 region is CASSYPTGTGGREQYF. For the CDR3, the DNA is TGTGCCAGCAGTTACCCCACCGGGACAGGGGGCCGGGAGCAGTACTTC.

This clonotype was seen many times. The V call is TRBV6-6, the J call TRBJ2-1; D is tentatively TRBD1 or TRBD2 (5 bases each). V shed 6 bases and J shed 8 bases, with 14 bases lying between them. Germline V CDR1 and CDR2: MNHNY, SVGAGI (reference sequence). The CDR3 length is 13 residues. CDR3: CASSLGTEDEQFF. As DNA, the CDR3 is TGTGCCAGCAGCCTCGGGACGGAGGATGAGCAGTTCTTC.

This clonotype has only a few counts. The chain links TRBV19 to TRBJ2-1; TRBD2 matches at 9 bases. The J segment lost 1 base and the V segment lost 5 bases, leaving 18 bases of the junction unmatched. Germline values: CDR1 LNHDA, CDR2 SQIVND (reference sequence). The CDR3 covers 20 residues. The CDR3 protein is CASSPLWGTSPLRSYNEQFF. The CDR3 nucleotides are TGTGCCAGTAGTCCACTTTGGGGGACTAGCCCTCTCAGGTCCTACAATGAGCAGTTCTTC.

This clonotype was seen repeatedly, ten times or more. This chain uses TRBV6-6 with TRBJ2-1; a weak D match, TRBD2 (7 bases). Per the germline V gene, CDR1 is MNHNY and CDR2 is SVGAGI (reference sequence). Trimming cost V 3 bases and J 6 bases, with 18 bases left between them. CDR3 length: 16 residues. The CDR3 DNA reads as TGTGCCAGCAGTTATAGTTTGGGGGGGGGCCTCAATGAGCAGTTCTTC. Translation gives CASSYSLGGGLNEQFF.

This clonotype was detected many times. The genes are TRBV6-5 and TRBJ2-5; TRBD2 matches 12 bases. V lost 1 base to trimming and J lost 6 bases; unmatched junction nucleotides: 6. The CDR3 is 16 amino acids. CDR1 is MNHEY, CDR2 SVGAGI, per germline. The CDR3 reads CASSYWLAGGQQTQYF. The CDR3 coding sequence is TGTGCCAGCAGTTACTGGCTAGCGGGGGGGCAGCAGACCCAGTACTTC.

This clonotype was counted a few times. The chain links TRBV4-2 to TRBJ2-1, with TRBD2 matching 9 bases. The germline V gene has CDR1 LGHNA and CDR2 YNFKEQ. The V and J ends lost 0 bases and 5 bases, in that order; junction bases with no gene match: 2. The CDR3 consists of 15 residues. CDR3 nucleotides: TGTGCCAGCAGCCAAGAGCCTAGCGGGGACAATGAGCAGTTCTTC. Its protein product is CASSQEPSGDNEQFF.

This clonotype was seen at least ten times. This chain joins TRBV6-1 and TRBJ1-2; possibly TRBD1 for D (5 bases). This CDR3 has 16 residues. Trimming stripped 0 bases from V and 4 bases from J, with 15 bases between. CDR1 MNHNS and CDR2 SASEGT come from the germline V gene. The CDR3 loop is CASSEALRQLPYGYTF. The CDR3 bases are TGTGCCAGCAGTGAAGCGCTTCGACAGTTGCCCTATGGCTACACCTTC.

This clonotype was recorded many times. The chain couples TRBV5-1 to TRBJ2-3; the match to TRBD2 covers 9 bases. This CDR3 is 16 amino acids long. Germline V CDR1 and CDR2: SGHRS, YFSETQ. Germline trimming cut 0 bases from V and 6 bases from J; bases unmatched to any gene: 8. CDR3 loop: CASSLGSGLAKDTQYF. The CDR3 DNA follows: TGCGCCAGCAGCTTGGGGTCGGGACTAGCAAAGGATACGCAGTATTTT. The variable domain in full, completed from reference TRBV5-1 and TRBJ2-3, reads KAGVTQTPRYLIKTRGQQVTLSCSPISGHRSVSWYQQTPGQGLQFLFEYFSETQRNKGNFPGRFSGRQFSNSRSEMNVSTLELGDSALYLCASSLGSGLAKDTQYFGPGTRLTVL.

This clonotype was recorded at least ten times. The chain links TRBV28 to TRBJ1-6, with 10 bases identical to TRBD1. Germline V gives CDR1 MDHEN, CDR2 SYDVKM. The CDR3 totals 12 residues. V shed 11 bases, J shed 9 bases, and the junction held 4 bases outside the gene matches. CDR3 in DNA: TGTGCCGGCCGGGACAGGGGTTCACCCCTCCACTTT. Translation: CAGRDRGSPLHF.

There are many counts of this clonotype. The CDR3 DNA reads TGTGCCAGCAGTTTTGACATGAGGGACTCACCCCTCCACTTT. It encodes CASSFDMRDSPLHF. The rearrangement links TRBV7-2 to TRBJ1-6; D possibly corresponds to TRBD1 (5 bases). This CDR3 has 14 residues. The germline CDR1 and CDR2 sequences are SGHTA and FQGNSA. V was cut by 6 bases and J by 10 bases, with 16 bases left in between.

The gene calls are TRBV11-2 and TRBJ1-1, with 8 nucleotides matching TRBD1. Losses at the gene ends were 5 bases for V and 5 bases for J; bases not matched to a gene: 13. Germline CDR1 SGHAT, CDR2 FQNNGV. The CDR3 runs 16 residues. The CDR3 region has the DNA TGTGCCAGCAGCCCCGGACAGGGCGTACTAGGGACTGAAGCTTTCTTT. This codes for CASSPGQGVLGTEAFF.

This clonotype was seen many times. The rearrangement uses TRBV7-2 and TRBJ1-6; D not resolved. CDR3 size: 14 residues. The germline gives CDR1 SGHTA, CDR2 FQGNSA. V was pared by 6 bases and J by 12 bases, with 18 bases between. The CDR3 DNA follows: TGTGCCAGCAGAATCCGGGTCCGCGAGGGACCCCTCCACTTT. This translates into CASRIRVREGPLHF.

This clonotype was detected ten times or more. The chain uses TRBV7-9 and TRBJ1-1, with D uncertain. Trimming cost V 1 base and J 5 bases, with 11 bases left between them. Germline V lookup: CDR1 SEHNR, CDR2 FQNEAQ (reference sequence). The CDR3 sequence is 14 residues long. The DNA for the CDR3 is TGTGCCAGCAGCTTAGAGGTCGGGAAAACTGAAGCTTTCTTT. This translates into CASSLEVGKTEAFF.

This clonotype was seen many times. The chain is built from TRBV20-1 and TRBJ1-1; tentative D call: TRBD1 (6 bases). V was trimmed by 6 bases and J by 4 bases, leaving 15 bases between them. Germline V lookup: CDR1 DFQATT, CDR2 SNEGSKA (reference sequence). This CDR3 contains 13 residues. This CDR3 reads CSAPQGRGTEAFF. CDR3 nucleotide sequence: TGCAGTGCCCCGCAGGGGCGCGGCACTGAAGCTTTCTTT.

This clonotype was seen repeatedly, ten times or more. The chain joins TRBV18 to TRBJ1-2; D is undetermined. The germline gives CDR1 KGHSH, CDR2 LQKENI. This CDR3 has 13 residues. Trimming removed 4 bases from V and 0 bases from J, with 6 bases in between. CDR3: CASSHLANYGYTF. In DNA form, the CDR3 reads TGTGCCAGCTCACACTTAGCTAACTATGGCTACACCTTC.

The chain has TRBV5-4 and TRBJ2-5; 9 bases match TRBD1. V trimming: 3 bases; J trimming: 5 bases; junction bases outside the gene matches: 5. This CDR3 has 14 amino acids. The V gene's germline CDR1 is SGHNT and CDR2 YYREEE (reference sequence). In nucleotides, the CDR3 is TGTGCCAGCAGCTGGACAGGGGCAAAGGAGACCCAGTACTTC. It encodes CASSWTGAKETQYF.

This clonotype occurred many times. The chain carries TRBV3-1 and TRBJ2-4, with D unclear. Per germline, CDR1 LGHDT and CDR2 YNNKEL (reference sequence). CDR3 size: 12 residues. Trimming took off 1 base at V and 9 bases at J, with 7 bases between the two ends. CDR3 sequence: CASSQVERIQYF. The CDR3 DNA reads TGTGCCAGCAGCCAAGTTGAGCGCATTCAGTACTTC.